These T cell receptor beta chains were read from a single sample in a study of cytomegalovirus exposure and HLA in healthy donors. TCRdb keeps only in-frame clones here, not all; method: immunoSEQ multiplex PCR. The sample gives approximately 82,000 clones, more than 55% of which show up once; approximately 5% is in the top ten. The sequencing input was PBMCs. These receptors were taken from a woman in her 30s in good health and CMV-seropositive. Each CDR3 is given with its conserved first and last residue. The D gene is left open where the match is weak. Rows give clone size only sometimes, using once, few, many, or a class for an expanded clone.

v_gene: TRBV6-4
abundance: few
j_gene: TRBJ2-1
d_gene: TRBD2
CDR3aa: CASSDLAGGNEQFF
CDR3nt: TGTGCCAGCAGTGACCTAGCGGGCGGGAATGAGCAGTTCTTC

v_gene: TRBV6-1
abundance: -
j_gene: TRBJ1-1
d_gene: TRBD1
CDR3aa: CASIRDRGNTEAFF
CDR3nt: TGTGCCAGCATCCGGGACAGGGGGAACACTGAAGCTTTCTTT

v_gene: TRBV21-1
abundance: -
j_gene: TRBJ1-5
d_gene: -
CDR3aa: CASSKGGPEGDSNQPQHF
CDR3nt: TGTGCCAGCAGCAAAGGGGGCCCCGAAGGTGACAGCAATCAGCCCCAGCATTTT

v_gene: TRBV5-5
abundance: -
j_gene: TRBJ1-4
d_gene: -
CDR3aa: CASSLTATTNEKLFF
CDR3nt: TGTGCCAGCAGCCTGACAGCTACAACTAATGAAAAACTGTTTTTT

v_gene: TRBV7-2
abundance: few
j_gene: TRBJ1-1
d_gene: TRBD1
CDR3aa: CASGKSPGQYMNTEAFF
CDR3nt: TGTGCCAGCGGTAAAAGCCCGGGACAGTACATGAACACTGAAGCTTTCTTT

v_gene: TRBV28
abundance: once
j_gene: TRBJ2-7
d_gene: -
CDR3aa: CASSYQGQDYYEQYF
CDR3nt: TGTGCCAGCTCATACCAGGGACAAGATTACTACGAGCAGTACTTC

v_gene: TRBV6-1
abundance: -
j_gene: TRBJ1-4
d_gene: -
CDR3aa: CASIPQGGEKLFF
CDR3nt: TGTGCCAGCATCCCCCAGGGAGGTGAAAAACTGTTTTTT

v_gene: TRBV2
abundance: -
j_gene: TRBJ1-3
d_gene: -
CDR3aa: CASSVGHPSGNTIYF
CDR3nt: TGTGCCAGCAGTGTGGGACATCCATCTGGAAACACCATATATTTT

v_gene: TRBV7-9
abundance: -
j_gene: TRBJ2-7
d_gene: TRBD2
CDR3aa: CASSPPGTSGVEQYF
CDR3nt: TGTGCCAGCAGCCCTCCCGGGACTAGCGGGGTTGAGCAGTACTTC

v_gene: TRBV29-1
abundance: few
j_gene: TRBJ1-6
d_gene: TRBD1
CDR3aa: CSVNQGVDSPLHF
CDR3nt: TGCAGTGTTAATCAGGGGGTAGATTCACCCCTCCACTTT

v_gene: TRBV19
abundance: -
j_gene: TRBJ1-1
d_gene: -
CDR3aa: CASKEGGLVDTEAFF
CDR3nt: TGTGCCAGTAAAGAGGGTGGCCTCGTGGACACTGAAGCTTTCTTT

v_gene: TRBV9
abundance: once
j_gene: TRBJ1-2
d_gene: TRBD1
CDR3aa: CASSVAGQGTYGYTF
CDR3nt: TGTGCCAGCAGCGTGGCCGGACAGGGGACCTATGGCTACACCTTC

v_gene: TRBV6-5
abundance: -
j_gene: TRBJ2-2
d_gene: TRBD2
CDR3aa: CASSRGGPLGELFF
CDR3nt: TGTGCCAGCAGTCGGGGGGGCCCCCTCGGGGAGCTGTTTTTT

v_gene: TRBV10-3
abundance: -
j_gene: TRBJ2-5
d_gene: TRBD2
CDR3aa: CAISEEFAGGPGETQYF
CDR3nt: TGTGCCATCAGTGAAGAATTTGCGGGGGGGCCCGGGGAGACCCAGTACTTC

v_gene: TRBV7-9
abundance: few
j_gene: TRBJ2-2
d_gene: -
CDR3aa: CASSLNRGNPTGELFF
CDR3nt: TGTGCCAGCAGCTTAAATCGAGGGAACCCCACCGGGGAGCTGTTTTTT

v_gene: TRBV7-9
abundance: -
j_gene: TRBJ2-5
d_gene: -
CDR3aa: CASSLGTQGGKETQYF
CDR3nt: TGTGCCAGCAGCTTAGGAACACAGGGGGGGAAAGAGACCCAGTACTTC

v_gene: TRBV28
abundance: -
j_gene: TRBJ1-1
d_gene: TRBD1
CDR3aa: CATTLPNRGEAAFF
CDR3nt: TGTGCCACCACCCTCCCTAACAGGGGTGAGGCAGCTTTCTTT

v_gene: TRBV7-2
abundance: -
j_gene: TRBJ2-1
d_gene: TRBD1
CDR3aa: CASSPRRTGDHEQFF
CDR3nt: TGTGCCAGCAGCCCGAGGAGGACAGGGGACCATGAGCAGTTCTTC

v_gene: TRBV18
abundance: -
j_gene: TRBJ1-2
d_gene: TRBD1
CDR3aa: CASSPPPGGAGYTF
CDR3nt: TGTGCCAGCTCACCACCGCCAGGGGGCGCGGGCTACACCTTC

v_gene: TRBV30
abundance: few
j_gene: TRBJ1-3
d_gene: -
CDR3aa: CAWSLGAGNTIYF
CDR3nt: TGTGCCTGGAGTTTGGGAGCGGGAAACACCATATATTTT

v_gene: TRBV9
abundance: -
j_gene: TRBJ1-2
d_gene: TRBD1
CDR3aa: CASSATTGGLNYGYTF
CDR3nt: TGTGCCAGCAGCGCAACGACAGGGGGCTTAAACTATGGCTACACCTTC

v_gene: TRBV4-1
abundance: few
j_gene: TRBJ1-4
d_gene: -
CDR3aa: CASSLVRLEKLFF
CDR3nt: TGCGCCAGCAGCCTAGTCCGCCTCGAAAAACTGTTTTTT

v_gene: TRBV5-4
abundance: -
j_gene: TRBJ1-4
d_gene: TRBD1
CDR3aa: CASSPDRAYEKLFF
CDR3nt: TGTGCCAGCAGCCCGGACAGGGCATACGAAAAACTGTTTTTT

v_gene: TRBV5-4
abundance: few
j_gene: TRBJ2-6
d_gene: TRBD2
CDR3aa: CASSPVTAGGPRANVLTF
CDR3nt: TGTGCCAGCAGCCCCGTAACGGCGGGGGGGCCAAGGGCCAACGTCCTGACTTTC

v_gene: TRBV2
abundance: few
j_gene: TRBJ2-3
d_gene: -
CDR3aa: CASSPDSGGLSTDTQYF
CDR3nt: TGTGCCAGCAGTCCGGACTCCGGCGGCCTGAGCACAGATACGCAGTATTTT

v_gene: TRBV6-1
abundance: -
j_gene: TRBJ2-3
d_gene: -
CDR3aa: CASSQEGSTDTQYF
CDR3nt: TGTGCCAGCAGTCAAGAGGGGAGCACAGATACGCAGTATTTT

v_gene: TRBV5-5
abundance: -
j_gene: TRBJ1-1
d_gene: TRBD1
CDR3aa: CASSYGQGGEAFF
CDR3nt: TGTGCCAGCAGCTACGGACAGGGGGGGGAAGCTTTCTTT

v_gene: TRBV2
abundance: -
j_gene: TRBJ2-5
d_gene: TRBD2
CDR3aa: CASRVTSGGPQYF
CDR3nt: TGTGCCAGCAGAGTGACTAGCGGGGGGCCCCAGTACTTC

v_gene: TRBV6-4
abundance: -
j_gene: TRBJ2-3
d_gene: TRBD1
CDR3aa: CASPQGAVDTQYF
CDR3nt: TGTGCCAGCCCACAGGGGGCGGTAGATACGCAGTATTTT

v_gene: TRBV19
abundance: -
j_gene: TRBJ2-1
d_gene: TRBD1
CDR3aa: CASSWDRGVSNEQFF
CDR3nt: TGTGCCAGTAGTTGGGACAGGGGTGTCAGCAATGAGCAGTTCTTC